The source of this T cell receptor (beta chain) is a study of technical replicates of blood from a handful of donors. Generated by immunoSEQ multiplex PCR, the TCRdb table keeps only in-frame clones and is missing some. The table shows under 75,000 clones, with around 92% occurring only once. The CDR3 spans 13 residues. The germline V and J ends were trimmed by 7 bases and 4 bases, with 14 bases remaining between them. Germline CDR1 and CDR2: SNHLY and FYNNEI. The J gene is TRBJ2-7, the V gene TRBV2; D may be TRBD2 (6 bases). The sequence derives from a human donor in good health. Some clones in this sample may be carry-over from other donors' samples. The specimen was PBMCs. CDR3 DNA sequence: TGTGCCAGCAACCAAGGAGGGATGTACGAGCAGTACTTC. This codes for CASNQGGMYEQYF.